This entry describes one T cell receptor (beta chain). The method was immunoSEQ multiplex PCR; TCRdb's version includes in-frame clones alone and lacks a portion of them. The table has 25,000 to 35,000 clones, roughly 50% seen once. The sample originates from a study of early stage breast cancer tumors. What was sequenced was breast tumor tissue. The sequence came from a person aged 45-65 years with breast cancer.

The CDR3 region is CASSPTYSGANVLTF. DNA of the CDR3: TGTGCCAGCAGCCCGACTTACTCTGGGGCCAACGTCCTGACTTTC. The V call is TRBV27, the J call TRBJ2-6; D is uncertain. Germline assignment: CDR1 MNHEY and CDR2 SMNVEV (reference sequence). The CDR3 covers 15 residues. V gave up 6 bases and J gave up 0 bases, with 9 bases separating them.